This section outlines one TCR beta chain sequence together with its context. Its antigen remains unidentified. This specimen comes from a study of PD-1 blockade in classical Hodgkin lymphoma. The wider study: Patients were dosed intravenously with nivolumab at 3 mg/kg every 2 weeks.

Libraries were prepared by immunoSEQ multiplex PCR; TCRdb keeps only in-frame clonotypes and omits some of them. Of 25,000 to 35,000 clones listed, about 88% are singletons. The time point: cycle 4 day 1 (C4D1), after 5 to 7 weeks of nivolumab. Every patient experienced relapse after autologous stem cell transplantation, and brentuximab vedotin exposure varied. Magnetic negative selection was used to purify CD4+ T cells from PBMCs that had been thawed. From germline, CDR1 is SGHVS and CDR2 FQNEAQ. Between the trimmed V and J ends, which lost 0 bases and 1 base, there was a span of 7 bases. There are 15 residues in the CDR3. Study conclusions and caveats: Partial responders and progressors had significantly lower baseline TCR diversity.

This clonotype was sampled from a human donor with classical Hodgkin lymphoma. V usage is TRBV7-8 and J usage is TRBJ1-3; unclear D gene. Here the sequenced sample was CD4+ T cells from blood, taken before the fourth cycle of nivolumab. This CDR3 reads CASSLAGGSGNTIYF. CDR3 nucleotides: TGTGCCAGCAGCTTAGCGGGAGGGTCTGGAAACACCATATATTTT.